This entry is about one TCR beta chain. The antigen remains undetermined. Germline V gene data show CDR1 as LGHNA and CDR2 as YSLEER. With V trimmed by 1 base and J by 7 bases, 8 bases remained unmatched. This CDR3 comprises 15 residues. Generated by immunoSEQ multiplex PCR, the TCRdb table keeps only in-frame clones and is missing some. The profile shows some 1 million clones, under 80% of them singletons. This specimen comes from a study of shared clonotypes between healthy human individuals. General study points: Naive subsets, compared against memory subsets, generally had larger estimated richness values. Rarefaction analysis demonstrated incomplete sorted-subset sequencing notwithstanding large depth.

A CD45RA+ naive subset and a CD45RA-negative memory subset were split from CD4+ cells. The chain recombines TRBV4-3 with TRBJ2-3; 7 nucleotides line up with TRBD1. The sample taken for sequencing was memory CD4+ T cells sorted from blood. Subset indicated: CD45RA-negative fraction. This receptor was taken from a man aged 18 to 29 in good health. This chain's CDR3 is CASSQVRQGPNTQYF. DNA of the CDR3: TGCGCCAGCAGCCAAGTCCGACAGGGACCAAATACGCAGTATTTT.